Following are 29 T cell receptor beta chains from one sample sequenced in a study of control samples from healthy donors and cancer patients. TCRdb keeps only in-frame clones here, not all; method: immunoSEQ multiplex PCR. The table shows about 160,000 clones, with 96% occurring only once. The specimen sequenced was blood. Receptor source: a woman in her twenties or thirties in good health.

This clone occurred once. The V call is TRBV7-9, the J call TRBJ1-6; D is unclear. Germline CDR1 is SEHNR and CDR2 is FQNEAQ (reference sequence). V lost 3 bases and J lost 6, with 9 bases in between. The CDR3 runs 14 residues. This chain's CDR3 is CASSFPTTNSPLHF. The CDR3 DNA follows: TGTGCCAGCAGCTTCCCCACCACTAATTCACCCCTCCACTTT.

The chain links TRBV2 to TRBJ2-1; D is perhaps TRBD1 (5 bases). Germline V CDR1 and CDR2: SNHLY, FYNNEI. V lost 5 bases to trimming and J lost 9 bases, with 11 bases between them. The CDR3 sequence is 12 residues long. The CDR3 loop is CASSSTGFEQFF. In DNA, the CDR3 is TGTGCCAGCAGTTCAACAGGTTTTGAGCAGTTCTTC.

The J gene is TRBJ1-1, the V gene TRBV5-1; D is unclear. The CDR3 totals 13 residues. The germline V gene has CDR1 SGHRS and CDR2 YFSETQ. The V and J ends lost 0 bases and 0 bases respectively, with 3 bases between them. CDR3 DNA: TGCGCCAGCAGCTTGGATCTGAACACTGAAGCTTTCTTT. Its protein is CASSLDLNTEAFF.

This chain joins TRBV6-5 and TRBJ1-1; D may be TRBD1 (5 bases). With 0 bases removed from V and 0 bases from J, the gap between germline ends came to 11 bases. The CDR3 has 16 residues. Germline V gives CDR1 MNHEY, CDR2 SVGAGI. The CDR3 sequence: CASSYSFRELNTEAFF. The CDR3 nucleotides are TGTGCCAGCAGTTACTCCTTCAGGGAATTGAACACTGAAGCTTTCTTT.

J is TRBJ2-7 and V is TRBV5-1; D not resolved. The length of the CDR3 is 13 residues. With 4 bases removed from V and 3 bases from J, the gap between germline ends came to 11 bases. The germline V gene has CDR1 SGHRS and CDR2 YFSETQ. The CDR3 protein is CASSQGWNYEQYF. The CDR3, as DNA: TGCGCCAGCAGCCAAGGCTGGAACTACGAGCAGTACTTC.

V gene TRBV6-5 combines with J gene TRBJ2-7; a possible D gene is TRBD1 (6 bases). The CDR3 runs 14 residues. Germline V gives CDR1 MNHEY, CDR2 SVGAGI. V was trimmed by 4 bases and J by 7 bases, leaving 17 bases between them. Here the CDR3 DNA reads TGTGCCAGCAGTTTCGGGACACTTGAGGAAGAGCAGTACTTC. Protein product: CASSFGTLEEEQYF.

The chain employs TRBV28 and TRBJ2-1; perhaps TRBD2 as D (6 bases). Trimming stripped 5 bases from V and 10 bases from J, with 24 bases between. The germline CDR1 and CDR2 sequences are MDHEN and SYDVKM. The CDR3 has 16 residues. The CDR3 DNA reads as TGTGCCAGCAGTATCGGGACTGACCTTCTTACAAGGGAGCAGTTCTTC. Translated: CASSIGTDLLTREQFF. The entire variable domain, with the rest obtained from reference TRBV28 and TRBJ2-1, is as follows: DVKVTQSSRYLVKRTGEKVFLECVQDMDHENMFWYRQDPGLGLRLIYFSYDVKMKEKGDIPEGYSVSREKKERFSLILESASTNQTSMYLCASSIGTDLLTREQFFGPGTRLTVL.

The genes are TRBV28 and TRBJ1-5; 10 bases fit TRBD1. This CDR3 region has 17 residues. The J segment lost 0 bases and the V segment lost 0 bases, leaving 2 bases of the junction unmatched. Germline CDR1 MDHEN, CDR2 SYDVKM. CDR3 in DNA: TGTGCCAGCAGTTTATGGGACAGGGGGTATAGCAATCAGCCCCAGCATTTT. It encodes CASSLWDRGYSNQPQHF.

The sample holds one count of this clone. This chain uses TRBV7-6 with TRBJ1-3; D remains ambiguous. Germline loops: CDR1 SGHVS, CDR2 FNYEAQ. This CDR3 region has 12 residues. Between the trimmed V and J ends, which lost 5 bases and 8 bases, there was a span of 10 bases. CDR3 amino acids: CASSEWGDTIYF. The DNA of the CDR3 is TGTGCCAGCAGCGAATGGGGAGACACCATATATTTT. Complete variable domain (other parts from reference TRBV7-6 and TRBJ1-3): GAGVSQSPRYKVTKRGQDVALRCDPISGHVSLYWYRQALGQGPEFLTYFNYEAQQDKSGLPNDRFSAERPEGSISTLTIQRTEQRDSAMYRCASSEWGDTIYFGEGSWLTVV.

The chain has TRBV7-9 and TRBJ1-2; D ambiguous. The CDR3 is 12 residues long. In germline, CDR1 is SEHNR, CDR2 FQNEAQ (reference sequence). Trimming cost V 5 bases and J 6 bases, with 10 bases left between them. The CDR3 is CASSTTRDGYTF. DNA of the CDR3: TGTGCCAGCAGCACAACCAGAGATGGCTACACCTTC. The whole variable domain, remainder taken from reference TRBV7-9 and TRBJ1-2, is DTGVSQNPRHKITKRGQNVTFRCDPISEHNRLYWYRQTLGQGPEFLTYFQNEAQLEKSRLLSDRFSAERPKGSFSTLEIQRTEQGDSAMYLCASSTTRDGYTFGSGTRLTVV.

The V call is TRBV14, the J call TRBJ1-3; D call uncertain. CDR3 size: 15 residues. V was shortened by 1 base and J by 7 bases, with 14 bases between the two germline ends. Germline-derived CDR1 and CDR2 are SGHDN and FVKESK. CDR3: CASSQVLGNSNTIYF. CDR3 DNA sequence: TGTGCCAGCAGCCAAGTCCTGGGAAACAGCAACACCATATATTTT.

The V gene is TRBV29-1, the J gene TRBJ1-4; 7 bases line up with TRBD1. In germline, CDR1 is SQVTM, CDR2 ANQGSEA. The CDR3 extends over 11 amino acids. V was pared by 7 bases and J by 13 bases, with 9 bases of the junction left unmatched. DNA of the CDR3: TGCAGCGCACTCTCAGGGGGATTACTGTTTTTT. Amino acid sequence: CSALSGGLLFF.

This CDR3 reads CASSYTGNQPQHF. CDR3 sequence (DNA): TGTGCCAGCAGTTATACAGGGAATCAGCCCCAGCATTTT. The chain uses TRBV7-2 and TRBJ1-5; maybe TRBD1 (6 bases). Germline V gives CDR1 SGHTA, CDR2 FQGNSA. Trimming shortened V by 6 bases and J by 4 bases, and 10 bases separated the two germline ends. The CDR3 is 13 amino acids.

The rearrangement links TRBV28 to TRBJ2-1; TRBD2 matches at 12 bases. Losses at the gene ends were 1 base for V and 7 bases for J; bases not matched to a gene: 5. This CDR3 has 16 residues. Germline-derived CDR1 and CDR2 are MDHEN and SYDVKM. CDR3 amino acids: CASSLSSGLAGNEQFF. The CDR3 coding sequence is TGTGCCAGCAGTTTATCCTCTGGACTAGCGGGAAATGAGCAGTTCTTC. The full variable domain, with the rest looked up from reference TRBV28 and TRBJ2-1, is DVKVTQSSRYLVKRTGEKVFLECVQDMDHENMFWYRQDPGLGLRLIYFSYDVKMKEKGDIPEGYSVSREKKERFSLILESASTNQTSMYLCASSLSSGLAGNEQFFGPGTRLTVL.

The chain combines TRBV6-5 with TRBJ1-2, with 7 nucleotides matching TRBD1. V lost 6 bases and J lost 4; bases outside the gene matches: 11. This CDR3 is 15 amino acids long. The germline V gene encodes CDR1 MNHEY and CDR2 SVGAGI. DNA of the CDR3: TGTGCCAGCAGCCCCGGGGACAGACCCTTCTATGGCTACACCTTC. It translates to CASSPGDRPFYGYTF.

J is TRBJ1-2 and V is TRBV4-1; tentative D call: TRBD1 (6 bases). V gave up 4 bases and J gave up 8 bases, with 11 bases separating them. Germline V gene data show CDR1 as MGHRA and CDR2 as YSYEKL. The CDR3 consists of 12 residues. The CDR3 protein is CASSPFGGGYTF. DNA of the CDR3: TGCGCCAGCAGCCCCTTCGGGGGCGGCTACACCTTC.

V gene TRBV9 combines with J gene TRBJ2-5, with TRBD2 matching over 12 bases. The junction had 10 bases not matched to a gene; V was cut back by 2 bases and J by 5 bases. The CDR3 is made up of 17 amino acids. From germline, CDR1 is SGDLS and CDR2 YYNGEE. As DNA, the CDR3 is TGTGCCAGCAGCGTGTTGGGGCTAGCGGGAGGGAAGGAGACCCAGTACTTC. As protein: CASSVLGLAGGKETQYF.

CDR3 loop: CASSLGGALSTYNSPLHF. CDR3 nucleotides: TGTGCCAGCAGCTTAGGGGGGGCCCTAAGCACCTATAATTCACCCCTCCACTTT. The chain recombines TRBV11-2 with TRBJ1-6; D may be TRBD1 (6 bases). The CDR3 totals 18 residues. V was shortened by 1 base and J by 2 bases, with 15 bases between the two germline ends. The germline CDR1 and CDR2 sequences are SGHAT and FQNNGV.

This CDR3 is CAWSYGPGAYEQYF. CDR3 sequence (DNA): TGTGCCTGGAGTTATGGCCCGGGGGCCTACGAGCAGTACTTC. The chain has TRBV30 and TRBJ2-7; a possible D gene is TRBD2 (6 bases). From germline, CDR1 is GTSNPN and CDR2 SVGIG (reference sequence). This CDR3 comprises 14 residues. Trimming shortened V by 2 bases and J by 2 bases, and 13 bases separated the two germline ends.

This chain links TRBV4-1 with TRBJ1-4; no clear D gene. The germline V and J ends were trimmed by 4 bases and 7 bases, with 10 bases remaining between them. From germline, CDR1 is MGHRA and CDR2 YSYEKL. The CDR3 extends over 13 amino acids. Written as DNA, the CDR3 is TGCGCCAGCAGCCTCACTTTGGGTGAAAAACTGTTTTTT. It encodes CASSLTLGEKLFF.

CDR3 amino acids: CASSYSSGMDGYTF. The CDR3 nucleotides read TGTGCCAGCAGTTACTCGTCCGGAATGGACGGCTACACCTTC. The chain links TRBV6-5 to TRBJ1-2, with unresolved D. V lost 0 bases and J 8 bases, leaving 13 bases between the germline ends. The CDR3 is 14 amino acids. Germline V gene lookup returns CDR1 MNHEY and CDR2 SVGAGI.

J is TRBJ1-1 and V is TRBV10-2; TRBD1 matches 8 bases. The CDR3 has 13 amino acids. The V gene end was trimmed by 6 bases and the J gene end by 2 bases; junction bases not matched to a gene: 2. Germline V gene data show CDR1 as WSHSY and CDR2 as SAAADI. This CDR3 reads CASRDRANTEAFF. As DNA, the CDR3 is TGCGCCAGCAGGGACAGGGCAAACACTGAAGCTTTCTTT.

The chain recombines TRBV28 with TRBJ2-1, with 7 positions matching TRBD2. This CDR3 comprises 15 residues. Germline lookup yields CDR1 MDHEN and CDR2 SYDVKM. V was clipped by 8 bases and J by 4 bases; unmatched bases: 11. CDR3 region: CASAPSGVRYNEQFF. CDR3 DNA: TGTGCCAGCGCCCCCAGCGGGGTAAGATACAATGAGCAGTTCTTC. The entire variable domain, with the rest obtained from reference TRBV28 and TRBJ2-1, is as follows: DVKVTQSSRYLVKRTGEKVFLECVQDMDHENMFWYRQDPGLGLRLIYFSYDVKMKEKGDIPEGYSVSREKKERFSLILESASTNQTSMYLCASAPSGVRYNEQFFGPGTRLTVL.

With respect to this clone: This sample includes further DNA sequences coding for the same CDR3. The chain recombines TRBV4-1 with TRBJ1-1; D not resolved. Trimming pared 0 bases from V and 0 bases from J, leaving 5 bases between. Per germline, CDR1 MGHRA and CDR2 YSYEKL. CDR3 length: 14 residues. Here the CDR3 reads CASSQESLNTEAFF. Written as DNA, the CDR3 is TGCGCCAGCAGCCAAGAGAGCTTGAACACTGAAGCTTTCTTT.

This chain joins TRBV4-2 and TRBJ2-7; 8 nucleotides align to TRBD1. Germline V CDR1 and CDR2: LGHNA, YNFKEQ. J was trimmed by 3 bases and V by 4 bases; bases with no gene match: 20. This CDR3 is 19 amino acids long. For the CDR3, the DNA is TGTGCCAGCAGCCGACAGGACTACAAAAGACAGGGGACGGACTACGAGCAGTACTTC. As protein: CASSRQDYKRQGTDYEQYF.

The J gene is TRBJ1-1, the V gene TRBV13, with D hard to call. CDR1 and CDR2 (germline): PRHDT, FYEKMQ (reference sequence). Trimming cost V 3 bases and J 5 bases, with 10 bases left between them. The CDR3 is made up of 13 amino acids. In DNA form, the CDR3 reads TGTGCCAGCAGCTTTCAGCTGGGGACTGAAGCTTTCTTT. This gives the protein CASSFQLGTEAFF.

This clone was counted a few times. The genes are TRBV5-4 and TRBJ1-4; D is uncertain. V lost 1 base, J lost 8 bases, and 9 bases lay in between. CDR3 length: 13 residues. The germline V gene encodes CDR1 SGHNT and CDR2 YYREEE (reference sequence). The DNA for the CDR3 is TGTGCCAGCAGCTTGTACCCCGGAGAAAAACTGTTTTTT. Protein: CASSLYPGEKLFF.

The chain joins TRBV7-9 to TRBJ1-2, with D perhaps TRBD1 (6 bases). CDR1 SEHNR and CDR2 FQNEAQ come from the germline V gene (reference sequence). The CDR3 runs 14 residues. Trimming took 5 bases from V and 5 from J, leaving 15 bases between them. The DNA of the CDR3 is TGTGCCAGCAGCCCCACGGGGGGCTCGTATGGCTACACCTTC. It is translated as CASSPTGGSYGYTF.

The rearrangement links TRBV6-6 to TRBJ1-2; 9 nucleotides align to TRBD1. CDR3 size: 14 residues. In germline, CDR1 is MNHNY, CDR2 SVGAGI (reference sequence). V was pared by 5 bases and J by 2 bases, with 3 bases of the junction left unmatched. The CDR3 spells CASSIQGANYGYTF. The CDR3, as DNA: TGTGCCAGCAGTATACAGGGGGCGAACTATGGCTACACCTTC.